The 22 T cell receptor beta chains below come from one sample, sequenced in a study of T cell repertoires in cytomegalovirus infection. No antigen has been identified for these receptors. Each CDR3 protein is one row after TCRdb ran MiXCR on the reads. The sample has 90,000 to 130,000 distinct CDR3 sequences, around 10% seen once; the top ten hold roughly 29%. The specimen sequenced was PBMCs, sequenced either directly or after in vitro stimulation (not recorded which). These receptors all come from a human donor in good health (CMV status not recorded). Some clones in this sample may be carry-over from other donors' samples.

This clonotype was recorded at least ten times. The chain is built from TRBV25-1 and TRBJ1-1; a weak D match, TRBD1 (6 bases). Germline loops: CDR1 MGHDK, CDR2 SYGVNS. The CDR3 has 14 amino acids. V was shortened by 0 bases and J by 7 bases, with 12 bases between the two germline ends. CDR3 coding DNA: TGTGCCAGCAGTGAATATGCACAGGGTGATGAAGCTTTCTTT. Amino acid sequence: CASSEYAQGDEAFF.

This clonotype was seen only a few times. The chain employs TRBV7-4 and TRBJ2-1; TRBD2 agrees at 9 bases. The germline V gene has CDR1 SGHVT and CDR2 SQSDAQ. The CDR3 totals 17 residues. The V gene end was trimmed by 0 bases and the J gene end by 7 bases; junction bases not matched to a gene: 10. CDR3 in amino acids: CASSLAVSGSGSNEQFF. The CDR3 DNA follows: TGTGCCAGCAGCTTAGCGGTTAGCGGGAGCGGTTCAAATGAGCAGTTCTTC.

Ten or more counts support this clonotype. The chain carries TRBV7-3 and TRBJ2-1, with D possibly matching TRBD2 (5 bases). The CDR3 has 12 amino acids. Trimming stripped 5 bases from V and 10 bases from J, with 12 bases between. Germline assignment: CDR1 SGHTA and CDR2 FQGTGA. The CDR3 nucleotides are TGTGCCAGCAGCCGGAACGGACTGGAGCAGTTCTTC. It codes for CASSRNGLEQFF.

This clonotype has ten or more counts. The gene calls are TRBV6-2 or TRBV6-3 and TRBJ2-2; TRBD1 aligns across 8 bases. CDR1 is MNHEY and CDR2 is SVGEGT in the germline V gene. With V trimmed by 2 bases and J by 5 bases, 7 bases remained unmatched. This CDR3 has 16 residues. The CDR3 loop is CASSYTGQGWTGELFF. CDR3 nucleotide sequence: TGTGCCAGCAGTTACACCGGACAGGGATGGACCGGGGAGCTGTTTTTT.

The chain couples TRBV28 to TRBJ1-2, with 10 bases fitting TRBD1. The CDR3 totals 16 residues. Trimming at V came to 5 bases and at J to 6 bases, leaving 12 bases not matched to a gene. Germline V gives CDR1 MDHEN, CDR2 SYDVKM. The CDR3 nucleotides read TGTGCCAGCAGTGGTGACAGGGGGCGCGGGGCTGATGGCTACACCTTC. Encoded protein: CASSGDRGRGADGYTF.

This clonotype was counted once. CDR3 DNA: TGCAGTGCTAGGTGGGGTCGAGAGGACGAGCAGTTCTTC. Translating gives CSARWGREDEQFF. The chain carries TRBV20-1 and TRBJ2-1; D is unresolved. CDR1 is DFQATT, CDR2 SNEGSKA, per germline (reference sequence). Trimming left V 3 bases short and J 10 bases short, with 16 bases between. The CDR3 is 13 amino acids.

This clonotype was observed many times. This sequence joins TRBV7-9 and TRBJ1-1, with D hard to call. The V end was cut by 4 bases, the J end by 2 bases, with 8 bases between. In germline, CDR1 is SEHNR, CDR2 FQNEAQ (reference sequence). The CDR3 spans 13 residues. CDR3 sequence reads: CASSSLVNTEAFF. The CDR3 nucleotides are TGTGCCAGCAGCTCCCTTGTAAACACTGAAGCTTTCTTT.

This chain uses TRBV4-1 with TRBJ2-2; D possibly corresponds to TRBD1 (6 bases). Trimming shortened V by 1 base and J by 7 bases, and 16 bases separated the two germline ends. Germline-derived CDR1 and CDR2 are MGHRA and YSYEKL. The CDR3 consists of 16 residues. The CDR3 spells CASSQGVLGAGGELFF. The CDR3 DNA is TGCGCCAGCAGCCAAGGAGTCCTGGGGGCGGGCGGGGAGCTGTTTTTT.

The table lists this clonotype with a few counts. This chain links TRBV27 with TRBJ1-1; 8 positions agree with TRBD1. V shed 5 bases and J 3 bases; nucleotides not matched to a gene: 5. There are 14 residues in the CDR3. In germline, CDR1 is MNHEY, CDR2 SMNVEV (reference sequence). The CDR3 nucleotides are TGTGCCAGCAGTCCGACAGGGGCCGACACTGAAGCTTTCTTT. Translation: CASSPTGADTEAFF.

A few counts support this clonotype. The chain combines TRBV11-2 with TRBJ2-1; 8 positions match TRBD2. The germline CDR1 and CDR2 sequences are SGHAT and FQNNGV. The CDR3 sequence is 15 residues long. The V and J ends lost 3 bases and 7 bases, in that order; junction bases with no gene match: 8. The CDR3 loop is CASSFGGGGMNEQFF. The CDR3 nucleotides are TGTGCCAGCAGCTTCGGGGGGGGTGGGATGAATGAGCAGTTCTTC. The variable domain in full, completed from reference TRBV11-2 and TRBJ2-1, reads EAGVAQSPRYKIIEKRQSVAFWCNPISGHATLYWYQQILGQGPKLLIQFQNNGVVDDSQLPKDRFSAERLKGVDSTLKIQPAKLEDSAVYLCASSFGGGGMNEQFFGPGTRLTVL.

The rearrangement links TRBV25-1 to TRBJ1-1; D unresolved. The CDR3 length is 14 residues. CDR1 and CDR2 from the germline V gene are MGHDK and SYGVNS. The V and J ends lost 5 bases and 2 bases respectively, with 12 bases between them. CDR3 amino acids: CASSREAGNTEAFF. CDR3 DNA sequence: TGTGCCAGCAGTCGGGAAGCGGGAAACACTGAAGCTTTCTTT.

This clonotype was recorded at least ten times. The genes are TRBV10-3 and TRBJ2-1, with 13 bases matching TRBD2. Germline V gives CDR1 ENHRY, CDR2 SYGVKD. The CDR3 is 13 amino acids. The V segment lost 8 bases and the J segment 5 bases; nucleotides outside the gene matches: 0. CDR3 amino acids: CAIGTSGNNEQFF. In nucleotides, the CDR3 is TGTGCCATCGGGACTAGCGGGAACAATGAGCAGTTCTTC.

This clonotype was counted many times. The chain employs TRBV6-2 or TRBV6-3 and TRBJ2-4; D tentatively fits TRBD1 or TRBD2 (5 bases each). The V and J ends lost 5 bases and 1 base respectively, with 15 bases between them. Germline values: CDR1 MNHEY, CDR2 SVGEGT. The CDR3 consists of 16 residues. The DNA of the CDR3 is TGTGCCAGCAGTGGGGGACCCGCCGCGGCCAAAAACATTCAGTACTTC. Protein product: CASSGGPAAAKNIQYF.

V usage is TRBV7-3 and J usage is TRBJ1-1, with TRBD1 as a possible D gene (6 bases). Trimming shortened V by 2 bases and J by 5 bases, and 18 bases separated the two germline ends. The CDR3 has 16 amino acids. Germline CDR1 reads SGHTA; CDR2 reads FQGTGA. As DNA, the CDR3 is TGTGCCAGCAGCTTAGGGGGGGGGCGTCGGAGAACTGAAGCTTTCTTT. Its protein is CASSLGGGRRRTEAFF. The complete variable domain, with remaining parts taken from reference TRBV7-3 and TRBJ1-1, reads GAGVSQTPSNKVTEKGKYVELRCDPISGHTALYWYRQSLGQGPEFLIYFQGTGAADDSGLPNDRFFAVRPEGSVSTLKIQRTERGDSAVYLCASSLGGGRRRTEAFFGQGTRLTVV.

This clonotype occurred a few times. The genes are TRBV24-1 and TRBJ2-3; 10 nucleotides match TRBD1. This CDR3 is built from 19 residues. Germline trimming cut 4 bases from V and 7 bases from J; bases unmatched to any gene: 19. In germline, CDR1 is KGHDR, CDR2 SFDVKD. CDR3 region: CATSDSGQGRSSVWNTQYF. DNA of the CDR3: TGTGCCACCAGTGACTCGGGACAGGGGCGGTCGTCGGTGTGGAATACGCAGTATTTT.

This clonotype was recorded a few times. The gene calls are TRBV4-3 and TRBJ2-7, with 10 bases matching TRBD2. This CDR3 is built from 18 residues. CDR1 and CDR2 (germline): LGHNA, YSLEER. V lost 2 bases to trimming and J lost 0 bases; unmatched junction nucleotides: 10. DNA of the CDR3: TGCGCCAGCAGCCAAAGACTAGCGGGTAGGACGAGCTCCTACGAGCAGTACTTC. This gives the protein CASSQRLAGRTSSYEQYF.

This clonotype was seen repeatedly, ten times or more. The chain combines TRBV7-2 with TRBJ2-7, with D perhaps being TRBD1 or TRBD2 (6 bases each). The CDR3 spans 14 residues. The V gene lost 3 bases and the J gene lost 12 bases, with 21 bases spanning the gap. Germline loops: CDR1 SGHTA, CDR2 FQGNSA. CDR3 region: CASSFDGTTGGPYV. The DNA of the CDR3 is TGTGCCAGCAGCTTCGACGGGACCACTGGGGGGCCGTACGTC.

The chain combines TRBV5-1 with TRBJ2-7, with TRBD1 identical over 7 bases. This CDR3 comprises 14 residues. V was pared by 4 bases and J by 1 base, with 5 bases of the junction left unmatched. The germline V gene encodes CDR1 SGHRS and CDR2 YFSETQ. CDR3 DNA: TGCGCCAGCAGCCCAGCGACAGGGTCCTACGAGCAGTACTTC. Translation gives CASSPATGSYEQYF. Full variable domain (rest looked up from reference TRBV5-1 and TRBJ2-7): KAGVTQTPRYLIKTRGQQVTLSCSPISGHRSVSWYQQTPGQGLQFLFEYFSETQRNKGNFPGRFSGRQFSNSRSEMNVSTLELGDSALYLCASSPATGSYEQYFGPGTRLTVT.

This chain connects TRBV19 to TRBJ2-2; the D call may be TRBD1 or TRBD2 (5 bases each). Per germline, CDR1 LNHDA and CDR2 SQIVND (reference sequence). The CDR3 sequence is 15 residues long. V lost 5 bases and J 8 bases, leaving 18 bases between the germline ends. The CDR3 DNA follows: TGTGCCAGTAGTTTGAACTCGGGGCCCAGTGGGGAGCTGTTTTTT. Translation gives CASSLNSGPSGELFF.

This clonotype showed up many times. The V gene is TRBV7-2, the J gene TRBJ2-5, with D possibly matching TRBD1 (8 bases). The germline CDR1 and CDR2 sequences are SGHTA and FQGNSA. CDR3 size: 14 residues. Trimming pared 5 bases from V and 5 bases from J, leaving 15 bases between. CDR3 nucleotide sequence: TGTGCCAGCAGCCCACAGGGGGGGAGGGAGACCCAGTACTTC. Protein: CASSPQGGRETQYF.

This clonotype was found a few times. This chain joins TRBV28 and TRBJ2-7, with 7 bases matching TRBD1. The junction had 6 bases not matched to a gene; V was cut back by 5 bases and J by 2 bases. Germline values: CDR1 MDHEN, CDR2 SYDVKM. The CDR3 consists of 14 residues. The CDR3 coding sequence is TGTGCCAGCAGTCCTGTGGGACAGACCTACGAGCAGTACTTC. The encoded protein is CASSPVGQTYEQYF.

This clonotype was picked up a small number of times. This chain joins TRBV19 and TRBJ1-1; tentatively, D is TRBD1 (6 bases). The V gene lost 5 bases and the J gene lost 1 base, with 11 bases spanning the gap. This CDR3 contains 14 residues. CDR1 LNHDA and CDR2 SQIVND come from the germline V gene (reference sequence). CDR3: CASSAGARNTEAFF. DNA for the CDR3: TGTGCCAGTAGTGCAGGGGCAAGGAACACTGAAGCTTTCTTT.